This T cell receptor beta chain came from a study of low-dose radiotherapy and immunotherapy resistance in tumors. Time point here: after trial treatment. Treatment reported: LDRT plus nivolumab, ipilimumab, low-dose cyclophosphamide and aspirin (RACIN trial). Low-dose radiotherapy and low-dose cyclophosphamide, together with aspirin, ipilimumab and nivolumab, were given to donors. This CDR3 contains 14 residues. Germline V gives CDR1 LGHDT, CDR2 YNNKEL (reference sequence). V lost 0 bases, J lost 1 base, and 5 bases lay in between. This clonotype has a handful of counts. Both TCRalpha and TCRbeta chains were reverse transcribed with V-gene-specific primers. Over roughly 19 PCR cycles, TCRs were amplified from a constant-region primer and V-primer adapter. In TCRdb, the reads were re-called with MiXCR into one record per CDR3 protein. Here the sample spans about 58,000 distinct CDR3 sequences, less than 30% being singletons.

The receptor was derived from a male donor with prostate cancer. V gene TRBV3-1 combines with J gene TRBJ2-3; D uncertain. The specimen was PBMCs, collected after low-dose radiotherapy plus immunotherapy. The CDR3 loop reads CASSQDWGTDTQYF. Written as DNA, the CDR3 is TGTGCCAGCAGCCAAGATTGGGGCACAGATACGCAGTATTTT.